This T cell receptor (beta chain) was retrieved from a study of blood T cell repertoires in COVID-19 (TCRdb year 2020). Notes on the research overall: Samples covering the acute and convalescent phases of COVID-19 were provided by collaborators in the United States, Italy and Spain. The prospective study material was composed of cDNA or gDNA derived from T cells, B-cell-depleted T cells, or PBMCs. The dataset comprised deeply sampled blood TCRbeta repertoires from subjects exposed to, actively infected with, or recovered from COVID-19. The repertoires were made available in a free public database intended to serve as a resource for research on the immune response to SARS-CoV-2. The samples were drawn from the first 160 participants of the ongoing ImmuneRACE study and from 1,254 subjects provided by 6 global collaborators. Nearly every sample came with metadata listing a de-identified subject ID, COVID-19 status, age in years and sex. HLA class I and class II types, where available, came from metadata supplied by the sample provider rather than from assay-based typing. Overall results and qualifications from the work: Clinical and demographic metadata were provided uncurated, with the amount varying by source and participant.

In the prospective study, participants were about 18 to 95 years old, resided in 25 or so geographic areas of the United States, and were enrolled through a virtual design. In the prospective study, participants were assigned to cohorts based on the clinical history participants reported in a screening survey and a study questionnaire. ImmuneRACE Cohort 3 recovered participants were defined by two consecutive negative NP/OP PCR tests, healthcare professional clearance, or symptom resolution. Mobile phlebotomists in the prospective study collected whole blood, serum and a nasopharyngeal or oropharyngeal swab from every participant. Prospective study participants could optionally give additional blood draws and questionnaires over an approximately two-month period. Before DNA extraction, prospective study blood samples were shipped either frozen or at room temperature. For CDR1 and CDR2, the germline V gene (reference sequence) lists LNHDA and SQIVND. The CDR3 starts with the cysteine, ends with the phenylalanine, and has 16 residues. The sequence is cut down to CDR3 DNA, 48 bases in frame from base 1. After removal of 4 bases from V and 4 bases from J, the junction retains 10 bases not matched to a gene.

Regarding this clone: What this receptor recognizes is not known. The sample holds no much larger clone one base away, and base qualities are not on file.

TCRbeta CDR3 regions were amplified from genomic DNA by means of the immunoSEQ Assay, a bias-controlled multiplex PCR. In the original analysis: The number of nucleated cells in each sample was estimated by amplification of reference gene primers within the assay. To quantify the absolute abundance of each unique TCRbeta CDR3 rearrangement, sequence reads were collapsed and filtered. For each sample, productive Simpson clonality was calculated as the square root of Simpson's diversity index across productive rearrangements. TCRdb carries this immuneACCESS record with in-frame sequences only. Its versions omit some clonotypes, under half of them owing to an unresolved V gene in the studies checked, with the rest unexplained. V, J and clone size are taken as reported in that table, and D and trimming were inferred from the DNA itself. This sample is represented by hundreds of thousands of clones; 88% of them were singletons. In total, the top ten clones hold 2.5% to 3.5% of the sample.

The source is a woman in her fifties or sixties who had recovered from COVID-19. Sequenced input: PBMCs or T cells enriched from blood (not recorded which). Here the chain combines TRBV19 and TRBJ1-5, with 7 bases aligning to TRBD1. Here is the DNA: TGTGCCAGTAGTACCGCCCAGGGCAGGGGGAATCAGCCCCAGCATTTT. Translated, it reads CASSTAQGRGNQPQHF.